The rows below give T cell receptor beta chains drawn from one sample of a study of T cells in Graves' hyperthyroidism and ophthalmopathy. One entry per CDR3 protein, called by TCRdb with MiXCR from the multiplex PCR reads. Here the sample spans about 400,000 distinct CDR3 sequences, roughly 15% being singletons. Sequencing was carried out using blood. Source of these receptors: a woman younger than 35 with Graves' hyperthyroidism. CDR3s include the opening cysteine and the closing phenylalanine or tryptophan. D genes are given only for firm matches. Clone size is shown for a subset of rows, as once, few, many or a class of expanded clone.

j_gene	v_gene	d_gene	abundance	CDR3aa
TRBJ2-5	TRBV19	TRBD1	.	CASNRDRGWWETQYF
TRBJ2-1	TRBV19	TRBD1	few	CASRGQGVHEQFF
TRBJ2-3	TRBV6-4	TRBD2	many	CASSPGLATDTQYF
TRBJ1-1	TRBV12-3/TRBV12-4	TRBD1	many	CASSLSLQGGNTEAFF
TRBJ2-7	TRBV7-2	.	.	CASSIRDLGIHEQYF
TRBJ2-3	TRBV28	TRBD1	many	CASSTRGGQGYDTQYF
TRBJ1-6	TRBV3-1	.	many	CASSLGTENSPLHF
TRBJ1-2	TRBV9	.	.	CASSVDQSSLGLYGYTF
TRBJ1-2	TRBV27	.	many	CASSPRGPLNYGYTF
TRBJ2-1	TRBV11-2	.	many	CASSYPGQHNEQFF
TRBJ2-7	TRBV6-2/TRBV6-3	TRBD2	.	CASSYDGGREQYF
TRBJ2-5	TRBV19	TRBD2	once	CATVSSGTSGIRGTQYF
TRBJ2-5	TRBV6-2/TRBV6-3	TRBD1	once	CARGRRGRGQETQYF
TRBJ2-3	TRBV6-4	TRBD2	many	CASSVAGEGTDTQYF
TRBJ2-2	TRBV3-1	.	many	CASSQREAGPGLDTGELFF